The clone carrying this TCR beta chain is a singleton in its sample. Its antigen is unidentified. After removal of 4 bases from V and 4 bases from J, the junction contained 9 bases not matched to a gene. Germline CDR1 reads SEHNR; CDR2 reads FQNEAQ (reference sequence). This CDR3 comprises 17 residues. These data are taken from a study of cytomegalovirus exposure and HLA in healthy donors. About the research overall: Out of 350 to 400 genotyped donors, less than 85% belonged to the Caucasian-associated ancestry cluster.

PCR primers comprised 60 Vbeta and 13 Jbeta primers. Only in-frame clones appear in the TCRdb table, and some are missing; sequencing was by immunoSEQ multiplex PCR. The sample lists a few hundred thousand clones, 80% to 95% occurring once. Notes on the study in general: Within an earlier analysis, most TCR beta V segments proved productive either about 90% or about 30% of the time. By HLA locus, TCR association rates varied in a later analysis, with DRB1 showing the most and HLA-C the fewest. For TCR beta chains, V- and J-gene trimming was later linked to a missense DCLRE1C variant.

Input material: PBMCs. This receptor was obtained from a girl under 10 years old in good health and CMV-seronegative. The V gene is TRBV7-9, the J gene TRBJ2-5; 13 bases align to TRBD2. In DNA form, the CDR3 reads TGTGCCAGCAGCTCGCCACTAGCGGGGGGGAGAGGAGAGACCCAGTACTTC. Encoded protein: CASSSPLAGGRGETQYF. Filled out from reference TRBV7-9 and TRBJ2-5, the complete variable domain reads DTGVSQNPRHKITKRGQNVTFRCDPISEHNRLYWYRQTLGQGPEFLTYFQNEAQLEKSRLLSDRFSAERPKGSFSTLEIQRTEQGDSAMYLCASSSPLAGGRGETQYFGPGTRLLVL.